This is a list of T cell receptor beta chains from one sample in a study of regulatory and conventional T cells in RAG deficiency. Measured with immunoSEQ multiplex PCR; TCRdb has only the in-frame clones, and not every one. The data hold around 23,000 clones, with just under 95% observed a single time. These same data were also listed under a study on regulatory T cells.

The sequencing input was CD4+ T cells sorted from blood. These receptors came from a human donor in good health. The CDR3 runs from the conserved cysteine through the conserved F or W. A D gene is named only where the DNA matches it firmly. Clone sizes are given selectively: once, few, many, or a class where the clone is expanded.

cdr3_aa: CASSTPGQGATGELFF
cdr3_nt: TGTGCCAGCAGCACACCCGGACAGGGGGCCACCGGGGAGCTGTTTTTT
clone_size: .
j_call: TRBJ2-2
v_call: TRBV5-4
d_call: TRBD1

cdr3_aa: CASSPKLAGLTGELFF
cdr3_nt: TGTGCCAGCTCACCGAAACTAGCGGGACTCACCGGGGAGCTGTTTTTT
clone_size: .
j_call: TRBJ2-2
v_call: TRBV18
d_call: TRBD2

cdr3_aa: CASLLGSTDTQYF
cdr3_nt: TGTGCCAGCCTTCTGGGTAGCACAGATACGCAGTATTTT
clone_size: .
j_call: TRBJ2-3
v_call: TRBV9
d_call: .

cdr3_aa: CASSLLRGVGYTF
cdr3_nt: TGTGCCAGCAGCCTCCTCCGGGGGGTTGGCTACACCTTC
clone_size: .
j_call: TRBJ1-2
v_call: TRBV28
d_call: .

cdr3_aa: CASSLESSGLGFF
cdr3_nt: TGTGCCAGCAGCTTAGAATCTTCCGGACTGGGATTCTTC
clone_size: once
j_call: TRBJ2-1
v_call: TRBV11-2
d_call: .

cdr3_aa: CASRGATQYF
cdr3_nt: TGTGCCAGCAGGGGGGCAACCCAGTACTTC
clone_size: .
j_call: TRBJ2-5
v_call: TRBV6-1
d_call: .

cdr3_aa: CASSVVASTDTQYF
cdr3_nt: TGTGCCAGCAGCGTAGTGGCCTCCACAGATACGCAGTATTTT
clone_size: .
j_call: TRBJ2-3
v_call: TRBV9
d_call: .

cdr3_aa: CASSINGGYEQYF
cdr3_nt: TGTGCCAGTAGTATAAACGGGGGCTACGAGCAGTACTTC
clone_size: .
j_call: TRBJ2-7
v_call: TRBV19
d_call: .

cdr3_aa: CASSHMGLAGVYNEQFF
cdr3_nt: TGCGCCAGCAGCCATATGGGACTAGCGGGGGTCTACAATGAGCAGTTCTTC
clone_size: .
j_call: TRBJ2-1
v_call: TRBV5-1
d_call: TRBD2

cdr3_aa: CASSEIVGSNYGYTF
cdr3_nt: TGTGCCAGCAGTGAAATAGTGGGCAGTAACTATGGCTACACCTTC
clone_size: .
j_call: TRBJ1-2
v_call: TRBV2
d_call: .

cdr3_aa: CASNPWGNYGYTF
cdr3_nt: TGTGCCAGCAACCCTTGGGGGAACTATGGCTACACCTTC
clone_size: .
j_call: TRBJ1-2
v_call: TRBV7-2
d_call: .

cdr3_aa: CASSVGLHRIQQYF
cdr3_nt: TGTGCCAGCAGTGTTGGACTACATAGGATACAGCAGTACTTC
clone_size: .
j_call: TRBJ2-7
v_call: TRBV2
d_call: .

cdr3_aa: CASGLHTGAASTQYF
cdr3_nt: TGTGCTAGTGGTTTGCACACAGGGGCTGCGAGTACGCAGTATTTT
clone_size: .
j_call: TRBJ2-3
v_call: TRBV12-5
d_call: TRBD1

cdr3_aa: CASSLVRGNGYTF
cdr3_nt: TGTGCCAGCAGCTTAGTCCGCGGGAACGGCTACACCTTC
clone_size: .
j_call: TRBJ1-2
v_call: TRBV7-8
d_call: .

cdr3_aa: CASSPSNEKLFF
cdr3_nt: TGTGCCAGCAGCCCCTCCAATGAAAAACTGTTTTTT
clone_size: once
j_call: TRBJ1-4
v_call: TRBV2
d_call: .

cdr3_aa: CATQEGTAIGELFF
cdr3_nt: TGTGCCACCCAGGAGGGGACAGCAATCGGGGAGCTGTTTTTT
clone_size: .
j_call: TRBJ2-2
v_call: TRBV5-4
d_call: .

cdr3_aa: CASSFSGTGRAGELFF
cdr3_nt: TGTGCCAGCAGTTTCTCCGGGACAGGGCGAGCCGGGGAGCTGTTTTTT
clone_size: .
j_call: TRBJ2-2
v_call: TRBV6-5
d_call: TRBD1

cdr3_aa: CASRGSGRLETQYF
cdr3_nt: TGTGCCAGCCGGGGGAGCGGGAGATTAGAGACCCAGTACTTC
clone_size: .
j_call: TRBJ2-5
v_call: TRBV19
d_call: TRBD2

cdr3_aa: CASSQERTPLHF
cdr3_nt: TGTGCCAGCAGCCAAGAGCGGACTCCCTTACACTTC
clone_size: .
j_call: TRBJ2-5
v_call: TRBV11-2
d_call: .

cdr3_aa: CASSAGTTNQPQHF
cdr3_nt: TGTGCCAGCTCAGCCGGGACAACAAATCAGCCCCAGCATTTT
clone_size: .
j_call: TRBJ1-5
v_call: TRBV18
d_call: .

cdr3_aa: CASSLEGRDTEAFF
cdr3_nt: TGCGCCAGCAGCTTGGAAGGGCGGGACACTGAAGCTTTCTTT
clone_size: once
j_call: TRBJ1-1
v_call: TRBV5-1
d_call: .

cdr3_aa: CASSLGQLSDTQYF
cdr3_nt: TGTGCCAGCAGCTTAGGACAGTTATCAGATACGCAGTATTTT
clone_size: .
j_call: TRBJ2-3
v_call: TRBV11-2
d_call: .

cdr3_aa: CASSGVGVWGYTF
cdr3_nt: TGTGCCAGCAGTGGTGTGGGCGTTTGGGGCTACACCTTC
clone_size: once
j_call: TRBJ1-2
v_call: TRBV2
d_call: .

cdr3_aa: CAWSVGVQETQYF
cdr3_nt: TGTGCCTGGAGTGTTGGTGTTCAAGAGACCCAGTACTTC
clone_size: .
j_call: TRBJ2-5
v_call: TRBV30
d_call: .

cdr3_aa: CASSVDGIKGRKLFF
cdr3_nt: TGTGCCAGCAGCGTAGACGGGATAAAGGGAAGAAAACTGTTTTTT
clone_size: .
j_call: TRBJ1-4
v_call: TRBV9
d_call: .

cdr3_aa: CASSLAITGAGGNTIYF
cdr3_nt: TGCGCCAGCAGCTTGGCGATAACGGGGGCCGGCGGAAACACCATATATTTT
clone_size: .
j_call: TRBJ1-3
v_call: TRBV5-4
d_call: .

cdr3_aa: CASSQFRGPGELFF
cdr3_nt: TGTGCCAGCAGCCAATTCAGGGGTCCCGGGGAGCTGTTTTTT
clone_size: .
j_call: TRBJ2-2
v_call: TRBV14
d_call: .

cdr3_aa: CASSLDGKPVEQFF
cdr3_nt: TGCGCCAGCAGCTTAGACGGCAAGCCCGTTGAGCAGTTCTTC
clone_size: .
j_call: TRBJ2-1
v_call: TRBV5-1
d_call: .

cdr3_aa: CASSAKGRGQGYNEQFF
cdr3_nt: TGTGCCAGCAGCGCAAAGGGTCGGGGACAGGGATACAATGAGCAGTTCTTC
clone_size: .
j_call: TRBJ2-1
v_call: TRBV9
d_call: TRBD1

cdr3_aa: CASSSSLGNEQFF
cdr3_nt: TGTGCCAGCAGTTCTAGCTTGGGCAATGAGCAGTTCTTC
clone_size: .
j_call: TRBJ2-1
v_call: TRBV6-5
d_call: .

cdr3_aa: CASSEAWTGQAFF
cdr3_nt: TGTGCCAGCAGTGAGGCCTGGACAGGACAAGCTTTCTTT
clone_size: .
j_call: TRBJ1-1
v_call: TRBV2
d_call: TRBD1

cdr3_aa: CASSLVAGNTEAFF
cdr3_nt: TGTGCCAGCAGCTTAGTCGCAGGTAACACTGAAGCTTTCTTT
clone_size: .
j_call: TRBJ1-1
v_call: TRBV7-2
d_call: .

cdr3_aa: CASSLGTSGRASETQYF
cdr3_nt: TGTGCCAGCAGTTTAGGGACTAGCGGGAGGGCCTCGGAGACCCAGTACTTC
clone_size: .
j_call: TRBJ2-5
v_call: TRBV28
d_call: TRBD2

cdr3_aa: CSVAGGKSYGYTF
cdr3_nt: TGCAGCGTTGCGGGGGGCAAGTCCTATGGCTACACCTTC
clone_size: .
j_call: TRBJ1-2
v_call: TRBV29-1
d_call: .

cdr3_aa: CASSLGQGGSPLHF
cdr3_nt: TGTGCCAGCAGCTTGGGACAGGGGGGTTCACCCCTCCACTTT
clone_size: .
j_call: TRBJ1-6
v_call: TRBV7-8
d_call: TRBD1

cdr3_aa: CASSYSGGRNYGYTF
cdr3_nt: TGTGCCAGCAGTTACTCAGGGGGTCGAAACTATGGCTACACCTTC
clone_size: once
j_call: TRBJ1-2
v_call: TRBV6-6
d_call: .

cdr3_aa: CASSLGRVRDTF
cdr3_nt: TGTGCCAGCAGCTTGGGACGGGTTCGGGACACCTTC
clone_size: .
j_call: TRBJ1-2
v_call: TRBV5-6
d_call: .

cdr3_aa: CASSLGQGESPLHF
cdr3_nt: TGCGCCAGCAGCTTGGGCCAGGGGGAATCACCCCTCCACTTT
clone_size: once
j_call: TRBJ1-6
v_call: TRBV5-1
d_call: TRBD1

cdr3_aa: CASSMWGLNTEAFF
cdr3_nt: TGTGCCAGTAGTATGTGGGGACTGAACACTGAAGCTTTCTTT
clone_size: .
j_call: TRBJ1-1
v_call: TRBV19
d_call: .

cdr3_aa: CASSLTGGLAGRETQYF
cdr3_nt: TGTGCCAGCAGCTTAACAGGGGGACTAGCGGGGCGAGAGACCCAGTACTTC
clone_size: .
j_call: TRBJ2-5
v_call: TRBV7-3
d_call: TRBD2

cdr3_aa: CASSLDGGQAAEAFF
cdr3_nt: TGCGCCAGCAGCTTGGATGGGGGTCAAGCCGCTGAAGCTTTCTTT
clone_size: .
j_call: TRBJ1-1
v_call: TRBV5-1
d_call: .

cdr3_aa: CASSLPPGGHGYTF
cdr3_nt: TGTGCCAGCAGTTTACCCCCGGGGGGCCATGGCTACACCTTC
clone_size: .
j_call: TRBJ1-2
v_call: TRBV28
d_call: .

cdr3_aa: CASSFGQGREQYF
cdr3_nt: TGCGCCAGCAGCTTTGGACAGGGCAGGGAGCAGTACTTC
clone_size: .
j_call: TRBJ2-7
v_call: TRBV5-1
d_call: TRBD1

cdr3_aa: CASSVSEGWSYGYTF
cdr3_nt: TGTGCCAGCAGCGTCTCGGAGGGCTGGAGCTATGGCTACACCTTC
clone_size: .
j_call: TRBJ1-2
v_call: TRBV5-3
d_call: .

cdr3_aa: CASSVFGSIDNEQFF
cdr3_nt: TGTGCCAGCAGCGTTTTCGGGAGTATAGACAATGAGCAGTTCTTC
clone_size: once
j_call: TRBJ2-1
v_call: TRBV9
d_call: .

cdr3_aa: CASSELGINYGYTF
cdr3_nt: TGTGCCAGCAGCGAACTTGGCATTAACTATGGCTACACCTTC
clone_size: .
j_call: TRBJ1-2
v_call: TRBV2
d_call: .

cdr3_aa: CASSPRTGASTEAFF
cdr3_nt: TGTGCCAGTAGTCCGCGGACAGGGGCGAGCACTGAAGCTTTCTTT
clone_size: .
j_call: TRBJ1-1
v_call: TRBV19
d_call: TRBD1

cdr3_aa: CASRGVVAETQYF
cdr3_nt: TGTGCCAGCAGGGGGGTAGTCGCCGAGACCCAGTACTTC
clone_size: .
j_call: TRBJ2-5
v_call: TRBV2
d_call: .

cdr3_aa: CASSRQGAEETQYF
cdr3_nt: TGTGCCAGCAGCCGACAGGGGGCAGAGGAGACCCAGTACTTC
clone_size: .
j_call: TRBJ2-5
v_call: TRBV5-4
d_call: TRBD1

cdr3_aa: CASSLVPQVGEQYF
cdr3_nt: TGTGCCAGCAGCTTAGTCCCCCAAGTAGGTGAGCAGTACTTC
clone_size: .
j_call: TRBJ2-7
v_call: TRBV13
d_call: .

cdr3_aa: CASSYSGLDSREQYF
cdr3_nt: TGTGCCAGCAGTTACTCTGGACTAGATTCGAGGGAGCAGTACTTC
clone_size: .
j_call: TRBJ2-7
v_call: TRBV6-5
d_call: TRBD2

cdr3_aa: CASSPRGSGNSPLHF
cdr3_nt: TGTGCCAGCAGCCCGCGGGGGTCGGGTAATTCACCCCTCCACTTT
clone_size: .
j_call: TRBJ1-6
v_call: TRBV7-9
d_call: .

cdr3_aa: CASSLGTSGRVYEQYF
cdr3_nt: TGTGCCAGCAGCCTAGGGACTAGCGGGAGGGTTTACGAGCAGTACTTC
clone_size: .
j_call: TRBJ2-7
v_call: TRBV11-3
d_call: TRBD2

cdr3_aa: CASSLVATETQYF
cdr3_nt: TGTGCCAGCAGTTTGGTCGCCACGGAGACCCAGTACTTC
clone_size: .
j_call: TRBJ2-5
v_call: TRBV28
d_call: .

cdr3_aa: CASSIAWDRVFEKLFF
cdr3_nt: TGTGCCAGTAGTATAGCTTGGGACAGGGTTTTTGAAAAACTGTTTTTT
clone_size: .
j_call: TRBJ1-4
v_call: TRBV19
d_call: TRBD1

cdr3_aa: CASSRGGGGSYNEQFF
cdr3_nt: TGCGCCAGCAGCCGAGGAGGAGGGGGATCCTACAATGAGCAGTTCTTC
clone_size: .
j_call: TRBJ2-1
v_call: TRBV4-1
d_call: .

cdr3_aa: CASSTQESSQYF
cdr3_nt: TGTGCCAGTAGTACCCAGGAATCTTCGCAGTATTTT
clone_size: .
j_call: TRBJ2-3
v_call: TRBV19
d_call: .

cdr3_aa: CASSQVWGSNSPLHF
cdr3_nt: TGTGCCAGCAGCCAAGTCTGGGGCTCTAATTCACCCCTCCACTTT
clone_size: .
j_call: TRBJ1-6
v_call: TRBV14
d_call: .